Reported below is one T cell receptor beta chain. Its antigen remains unknown. Primed by a sample-barcoded 5' primer and a J-beta primer mix, a second PCR proceeded for about 7 to 11 cycles. A 12-random-nucleotide template-switch adaptor tagged each cDNA molecule. One entry per CDR3 protein results from TCRdb running MiXCR on the 5' RACE reads. The table shows about 730,000 distinct CDR3 sequences, with roughly 47% occurring only once. The germline V gene encodes CDR1 SGHVS and CDR2 FQNEAQ. This CDR3 contains 15 residues. V was clipped by 1 base and J by 5 bases, with 14 bases between them. This sample is drawn from a study of blood T cells in healthy people across ages. About the study: There was about one barcoded beta molecule captured by template switching per two T cells. Study results and limitations: Donors of long life had a larger count of naive CD4+ cells and greater diversity than aged donors.

The V and J genes are TRBV7-8 and TRBJ1-2; D remains unclear. The TCR comes from a woman aged 60-70 years in good health. The specimen sequenced was blood. CDR3 in amino acids: CASSLGWQGSYGYTF. In DNA, the CDR3 is TGTGCCAGCAGCTTAGGTTGGCAAGGGTCGTATGGCTACACCTTC.